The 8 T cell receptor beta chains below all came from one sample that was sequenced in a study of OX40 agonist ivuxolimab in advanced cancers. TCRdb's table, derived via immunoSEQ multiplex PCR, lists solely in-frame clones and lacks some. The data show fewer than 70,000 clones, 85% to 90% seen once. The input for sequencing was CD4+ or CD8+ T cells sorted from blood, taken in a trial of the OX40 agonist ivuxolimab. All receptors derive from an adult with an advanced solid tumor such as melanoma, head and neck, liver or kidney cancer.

For the CDR3, the DNA is TGCAGCGTGTCTTCGAGCAATCAGCCCCAGCATTTT. Amino acid sequence: CSVSSSNQPQHF. The genes are TRBV29-1 and TRBJ1-5; D unresolved. Germline values: CDR1 SQVTM, CDR2 ANQGSEA. This CDR3 spans 12 amino acids. V was shortened by 6 bases and J by 1 base, with 7 bases between the two germline ends. Using reference TRBV29-1 and TRBJ1-5 for the parts outside the CDR3, the full variable domain is SAVISQKPSRDICQRGTSLTIQCQVDSQVTMMFWYRQQPGQSLTLIATANQGSEATYESGFVIDKFPISRPNLTFSTLTVSNMSPEDSSIYLCSVSSSNQPQHFGDGTRLSIL.

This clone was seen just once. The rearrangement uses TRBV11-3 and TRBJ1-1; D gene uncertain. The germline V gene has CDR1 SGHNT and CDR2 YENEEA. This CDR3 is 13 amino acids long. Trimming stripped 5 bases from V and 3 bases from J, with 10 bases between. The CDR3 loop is CASSPGWDTEAFF. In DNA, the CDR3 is TGTGCCAGCAGCCCGGGGTGGGACACTGAAGCTTTCTTT. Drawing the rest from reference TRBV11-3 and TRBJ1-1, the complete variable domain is EAGVVQSPRYKIIEKKQPVAFWCNPISGHNTLYWYLQNLGQGPELLIRYENEEAVDDSQLPKDRFSAERLKGVDSTLKIQPAELGDSAVYLCASSPGWDTEAFFGQGTRLTVV.

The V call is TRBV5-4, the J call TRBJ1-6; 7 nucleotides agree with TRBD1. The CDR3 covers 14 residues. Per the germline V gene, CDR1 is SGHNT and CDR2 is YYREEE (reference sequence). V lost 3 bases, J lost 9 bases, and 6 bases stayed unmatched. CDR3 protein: CASSSDRELSPLHF. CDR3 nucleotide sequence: TGTGCCAGCAGCTCCGACAGGGAGCTTTCACCCCTCCACTTT.

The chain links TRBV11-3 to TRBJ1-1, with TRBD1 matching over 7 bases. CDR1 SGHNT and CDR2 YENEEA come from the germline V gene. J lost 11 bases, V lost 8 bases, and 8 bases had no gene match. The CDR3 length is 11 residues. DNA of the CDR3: TGTGCCAGCGGGCACAGGGGAGACGCTTTCTTT. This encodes CASGHRGDAFF. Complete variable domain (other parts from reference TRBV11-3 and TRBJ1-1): EAGVVQSPRYKIIEKKQPVAFWCNPISGHNTLYWYLQNLGQGPELLIRYENEEAVDDSQLPKDRFSAERLKGVDSTLKIQPAELGDSAVYLCASGHRGDAFFGQGTRLTVV.

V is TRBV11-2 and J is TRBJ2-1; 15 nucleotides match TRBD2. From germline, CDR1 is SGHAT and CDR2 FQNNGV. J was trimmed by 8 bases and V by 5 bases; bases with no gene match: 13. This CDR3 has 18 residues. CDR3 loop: CASSTGRRTSGGADEQFF. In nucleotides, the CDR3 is TGTGCCAGCAGCACAGGCCGGCGGACTAGCGGGGGGGCCGATGAGCAGTTCTTC.

DNA for the CDR3: TGCGCCAGCAGCTTGGACGGTCTTGGAAACACCATATATTTT. It specifies CASSLDGLGNTIYF. V and J are TRBV5-1 and TRBJ1-3; no firm D call. Germline V gene sequence: CDR1 SGHRS, CDR2 YFSETQ. V gave up 0 bases and J gave up 3 bases, with 7 bases separating them. The CDR3 spans 14 residues.

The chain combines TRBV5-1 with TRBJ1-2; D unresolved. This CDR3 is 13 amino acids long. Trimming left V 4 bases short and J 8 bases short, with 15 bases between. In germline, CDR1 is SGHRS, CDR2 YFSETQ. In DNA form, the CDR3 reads TGCGCCAGCAGCCCCGAGCGGGCCTGGGGCTACACCTTC. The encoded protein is CASSPERAWGYTF. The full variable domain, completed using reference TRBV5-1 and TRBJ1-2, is KAGVTQTPRYLIKTRGQQVTLSCSPISGHRSVSWYQQTPGQGLQFLFEYFSETQRNKGNFPGRFSGRQFSNSRSEMNVSTLELGDSALYLCASSPERAWGYTFGSGTRLTVV.

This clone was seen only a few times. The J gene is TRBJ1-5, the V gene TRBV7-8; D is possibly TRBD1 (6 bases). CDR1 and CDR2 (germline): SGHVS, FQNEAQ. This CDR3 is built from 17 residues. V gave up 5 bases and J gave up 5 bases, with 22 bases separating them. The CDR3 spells CASSRRDITARDQPQHF. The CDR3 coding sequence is TGTGCCAGCAGCCGCCGGGACATAACTGCGAGGGATCAGCCCCAGCATTTT. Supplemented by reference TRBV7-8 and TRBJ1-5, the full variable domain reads GAGVSQSPRYKVAKRGQDVALRCDPISGHVSLFWYQQALGQGPEFLTYFQNEAQLDKSGLPSDRFFAERPEGSVSTLKIQRTQQEDSAVYLCASSRRDITARDQPQHFGDGTRLSIL.